This TCR beta chain is drawn from a study of T cells in Graves' hyperthyroidism and ophthalmopathy. Template material for amplifying TCR beta CDR3 regions consisted of RNA transcripts. HTBI primers drove first-round RT-PCR of the TCR CDR3. TCRdb reanalysed the multiplex PCR reads using MiXCR and keeps one entry per CDR3 protein. The sample holds 450,000 to 700,000 distinct CDR3 sequences, roughly 50% seen once. The germline V gene has CDR1 ENHRY and CDR2 SYGVKD. V lost 5 bases and J lost 5; bases outside the gene matches: 12. The CDR3 runs 16 residues. Sequencing was carried out using peripheral blood or thyroid tissue (not recorded which). The clonotype was recovered from an adult woman with Graves' disease, either hyperthyroidism or ophthalmopathy (not recorded which). V gene TRBV10-3 combines with J gene TRBJ2-5; 9 positions match TRBD2. CDR3 protein: CAISPGGTSNRETQYF. In DNA form, the CDR3 reads TGTGCCATCAGTCCCGGGGGGACTAGCAATCGTGAGACCCAGTACTTC.